These 13 T cell receptor beta chains share one sample of origin, sequenced in a study of T cells in Graves' hyperthyroidism and ophthalmopathy. RNA transcripts provided the source from which TCR beta CDR3 regions were amplified. A first-round RT-PCR of the TCR CDR3 used the HTBI primer set. Each CDR3 protein gets one entry after TCRdb re-called the multiplex PCR reads with MiXCR. This sample has roughly 300,000 distinct CDR3 sequences, with 11% to 15% found just once. The specimen sequenced was blood. Receptors were obtained from a woman under 40 with Graves' hyperthyroidism.

This clonotype was seen more than once but under ten times. The V gene is TRBV10-3, the J gene TRBJ2-1; tentative D call: TRBD2 (5 bases). The V gene's germline CDR1 is ENHRY and CDR2 SYGVKD. Trimming pared 3 bases from V and 7 bases from J, leaving 19 bases between. The CDR3 spans 16 residues. DNA of the CDR3: TGTGCCATCAGTGAAGCGGCCTTTGGGAGTCGGAATGAGCAGTTCTTC. This codes for CAISEAAFGSRNEQFF.

In this sample, this clonotype turned up many times. The chain recombines TRBV18 with TRBJ2-3, with 12 bases aligning to TRBD2. This CDR3 has 16 amino acids. The germline gives CDR1 KGHSH, CDR2 LQKENI. J gave up 4 bases and V 5 bases, and 7 bases lay outside the gene matches. DNA of the CDR3: TGTGCCAGCTCATTACAGACTAGCGGGAGTTCAGATACGCAGTATTTT. Translation: CASSLQTSGSSDTQYF.

In this sample, this clonotype turned up once. The chain combines TRBV19 with TRBJ1-1; tentative D call: TRBD1 (5 bases). Germline values: CDR1 LNHDA, CDR2 SQIVND (reference sequence). The CDR3 has 13 amino acids. Trimming stripped 5 bases from V and 6 bases from J, with 13 bases between. CDR3 sequence: CASSSIQEAEAFF. CDR3 sequence (DNA): TGTGCCAGTAGTTCGATACAGGAGGCTGAAGCTTTCTTT.

The V and J genes are TRBV7-3 and TRBJ2-1, with 10 bases fitting TRBD2. Per the germline V gene, CDR1 is SGHTA and CDR2 is FQGTGA. The CDR3 contains 16 residues. The V gene end was trimmed by 1 base and the J gene end by 6 bases; junction bases not matched to a gene: 6. In nucleotides, the CDR3 is TGTGCCAGCAGCTTAATGGGGACTAGCGCGCCCAATGAGCAGTTCTTC. This gives the protein CASSLMGTSAPNEQFF.

CDR3 coding DNA: TGCAGTGCTAGTAATAGCGGGGGCTACAATGAGCAGTTCTTC. Translating it yields CSASNSGGYNEQFF. The chain uses TRBV20-1 and TRBJ2-1, with 9 bases fitting TRBD2. The CDR3 covers 14 residues. After removal of 3 bases from V and 3 bases from J, the junction contained 3 bases not matched to a gene. Germline V CDR1 and CDR2: DFQATT, SNEGSKA (reference sequence).

CDR3 nucleotide sequence: TGTGCCAGCAGTTCCGGGGTCTCACCCCTCCACTTT. Its protein is CASSSGVSPLHF. This chain joins TRBV25-1 and TRBJ1-6; D is ambiguous. Trimming shortened V by 5 bases and J by 10 bases, and 9 bases separated the two germline ends. The CDR3 covers 12 residues. Germline CDR1 reads MGHDK; CDR2 reads SYGVNS.

This clonotype has a count of ten or more. The rearrangement uses TRBV13 and TRBJ2-3; 7 bases are a match to TRBD1. Germline CDR1 and CDR2: PRHDT and FYEKMQ (reference sequence). The CDR3 is 15 residues long. With V trimmed by 5 bases and J by 4 bases, 9 bases remained unmatched. The CDR3 sequence is CASSPKGGRSDTQYF. CDR3 DNA: TGTGCCAGCAGCCCTAAAGGGGGCCGATCAGATACGCAGTATTTT.

This clonotype was detected many times. The chain is built from TRBV15 and TRBJ1-5; 12 bases agree with TRBD1. Germline V gene data show CDR1 as LNHNV and CDR2 as YYDKDF (reference sequence). J was trimmed by 5 bases and V by 4 bases; bases with no gene match: 6. The CDR3 extends over 16 amino acids. The CDR3: CATSTRDRGRDQPQHF. The CDR3, as DNA: TGTGCCACCAGCACTCGGGACAGGGGGCGCGATCAGCCCCAGCATTTT.

This clonotype was counted many times. The chain recombines TRBV28 with TRBJ1-5; possible D gene TRBD1, 5 bases. The CDR3 has 14 amino acids. The V end was cut by 8 bases, the J end by 0 bases, with 11 bases between. Germline values: CDR1 MDHEN, CDR2 SYDVKM. CDR3 loop: CASVPGGSNQPQHF. The CDR3 region has the DNA TGTGCCAGCGTCCCCGGGGGTAGCAATCAGCCCCAGCATTTT.

This clonotype showed up many times. The rearrangement links TRBV28 to TRBJ2-1, with unresolved D. Germline values: CDR1 MDHEN, CDR2 SYDVKM. The CDR3 has 11 residues. Between the trimmed V and J ends, which lost 7 bases and 7 bases, there was a span of 8 bases. The CDR3 region has the DNA TGTGCCAGCACCAAGCTTAATGAGCAGTTCTTC. Protein: CASTKLNEQFF.

This clonotype came up many times. V and J are TRBV27 and TRBJ2-5; 7 nucleotides match TRBD2. CDR3 length: 15 amino acids. Germline loops: CDR1 MNHEY, CDR2 SMNVEV (reference sequence). J lost 3 bases, V lost 7 bases, and 11 bases had no gene match. The CDR3 sequence: CASTRYAGAEETQYF. The CDR3 DNA is TGTGCCAGCACGCGGTACGCGGGAGCCGAAGAGACCCAGTACTTC.

Ten or more counts support this clonotype. The rearrangement joins TRBV6-2 or TRBV6-3 to TRBJ2-4, with 8 positions matching TRBD2. The V gene end was trimmed by 0 bases and the J gene end by 9 bases; junction bases not matched to a gene: 10. Germline V lookup: CDR1 MNHEY, CDR2 SVGEGT. CDR3 length: 16 amino acids. The CDR3 DNA follows: TGTGCCAGCAGTTACTCGATCGAGCGGGAGCAAGGCATTCAGTACTTC. Its protein is CASSYSIEREQGIQYF.

The chain recombines TRBV14 with TRBJ2-2; 7 bases align to TRBD1. Germline-derived CDR1 and CDR2 are SGHDN and FVKESK. The CDR3 contains 19 residues. Trimming removed 5 bases from V and 4 bases from J; junction bases left unmatched: 19. The CDR3 spells CASSGTRNRGKLVTGELFF. For the CDR3, the DNA is TGTGCCAGCAGCGGAACCAGGAACAGGGGAAAACTCGTCACCGGGGAGCTGTTTTTT.